The clone carrying this TCR beta chain was detected a few times. Antigen: not known. Then a second PCR, running roughly 7 to 11 cycles, was carried out with a sample-barcoded 5' primer and a J-beta primer mix. A 12-random-nucleotide template-switch adaptor tagged each cDNA molecule. TCRdb reprocessed the 5' RACE reads with MiXCR, giving one entry per CDR3 protein. The table lists 1.5 million to 2 million distinct CDR3 sequences, roughly a third of them singletons. The data are from a study of blood T cells in healthy people across ages. On the study more broadly: There was about one barcoded beta molecule captured by template switching per two T cells. Study-wide results and limits: Both naive CD4+ cell counts and diversity were greater in long-lived donors than in aged donors.

In germline, CDR1 is MNHNY, CDR2 SVGAGI (reference sequence). The CDR3 has 14 amino acids. With 5 bases removed from V and 4 bases from J, the gap between germline ends came to 14 bases. This receptor was obtained from a woman aged 25 to 39 in good health. The rearrangement joins TRBV6-6 to TRBJ1-2; D call uncertain. The sequenced sample was blood. CDR3 nucleotides: TGTGCCAGCAGTAACCATGAAGATTCCTATGGCTACACCTTC. This translates into CASSNHEDSYGYTF.